The 14 T cell receptor beta chains given below trace back to one sample, sequenced in a study of human CD8 memory T cell subsets. Libraries of TCR beta chains were produced by 5' RACE (UMI-labeled). TCRdb derives one entry per CDR3 protein from the 5' RACE reads, leaving out DNA. Recorded here are around 3,100 distinct CDR3 sequences; the top ten clones represent approximately 31%. The sample comprised CD8+ T cells from PBMCs. The receptor set was obtained from a human donor in good health.

CDR3 sequence reads: CASSQDFQGETQYF. The V and J genes are TRBV4-3 and TRBJ2-5; TCRdb lists TRBD1, though no DNA is available to test this call. Germline V gives CDR1 LGHNA, CDR2 YSLEER. CDR3 length: 14 amino acids.

The chain is built from TRBV30 and TRBJ2-5. The CDR3 loop spans 15 amino acids. The germline V gene has CDR1 GTSNPN and CDR2 SVGIG (reference sequence). CDR3 sequence: CAWSTSGGNQETQYF.

The rearrangement links TRBV7-2 to TRBJ2-7; the D call from TCRdb, TRBD1, cannot be confirmed without DNA. The CDR3 is made up of 14 amino acids. Germline loops: CDR1 SGHTA, CDR2 FQGNSA. The CDR3 is CASSSTGGKNEQYF.

The genes are TRBV10-3 and TRBJ2-1; the TCRdb D gene call, TRBD2, has no DNA to confirm it. This CDR3 spans 16 amino acids. From germline, CDR1 is ENHRY and CDR2 SYGVKD. The CDR3 is CAISVTSGRALNEQFF.

By frequency, this clonotype is medium-sized. The gene calls are TRBV12-3 or TRBV12-4 and TRBJ1-5; TCRdb proposes TRBD1, but this gene call is untestable without DNA. This CDR3 spans 13 amino acids. CDR3 amino acids: CASRRGYGQPQHF.

The genes are TRBV27 and TRBJ2-7; the TCRdb D gene call, TRBD2, has no DNA to confirm it. Germline V gene sequence: CDR1 MNHEY, CDR2 SMNVEV (reference sequence). The CDR3 spans 14 residues. The CDR3 region is CASSLLAGGYEQYF.

The chain joins TRBV28 to TRBJ2-1. The CDR3 totals 13 residues. Germline V gene data show CDR1 as MDHEN and CDR2 as SYDVKM. CDR3 sequence reads: CASSPTGWHEQFF.

According to its frequency, this clonotype is medium-sized. CDR3 in amino acids: CASSASGTGGVEQYF. The V and J genes are TRBV9 and TRBJ2-7; lacking DNA, the TRBD1 call made by TCRdb goes unchecked. The germline CDR1 and CDR2 sequences are SGDLS and YYNGEE. The CDR3 is 15 residues long.

This clonotype is medium-sized by frequency. The chain is built from TRBV29-1 and TRBJ2-2; TCRdb names TRBD1, which stays unverified in the absence of DNA. This CDR3 is 15 amino acids long. Germline V gives CDR1 SQVTM, CDR2 ANQGSEA. The CDR3 protein is CSASSGTEGTGELFF.

This clonotype is medium-sized (0.01 to 0.1%) by frequency. The rearrangement uses TRBV29-1 and TRBJ1-1. This CDR3 comprises 11 residues. The germline gives CDR1 SQVTM, CDR2 ANQGSEA. The chain's CDR3 is CSVDWNTEAFF.

The chain joins TRBV19 to TRBJ2-1. The CDR3 loop spans 13 amino acids. Germline V gene sequence: CDR1 LNHDA, CDR2 SQIVND (reference sequence). The CDR3 spells CASSIGAGYEQFF.

The chain uses TRBV19 and TRBJ1-5; the D call from TCRdb, TRBD1, cannot be confirmed without DNA. The CDR3 runs to 15 residues. Germline V gene sequence: CDR1 LNHDA, CDR2 SQIVND (reference sequence). CDR3 sequence: CASSTFDSGNQPQHF. The full variable domain, its missing parts supplied by reference TRBV19 and TRBJ1-5, is DGGITQSPKYLFRKEGQNVTLSCEQNLNHDAMYWYRQDPGQGLRLIYYSQIVNDFQKGDIAEGYSVSREKKESFPLTVTSAQKNPTAFYLCASSTFDSGNQPQHFGDGTRLSIL.

V is TRBV28 and J is TRBJ2-1; the D call from TCRdb, TRBD2, cannot be confirmed without DNA. In germline, CDR1 is MDHEN, CDR2 SYDVKM. CDR3 size: 14 residues. This CDR3 is CASSLSRWGNEQFF.

By frequency, this clonotype registers medium-sized. The chain couples TRBV6-2 or TRBV6-3 to TRBJ2-7; TCRdb reports TRBD2, a call that lacks DNA to check it against. The germline V gene encodes CDR1 MNHEY and CDR2 SVGEGT. The CDR3 totals 14 residues. CDR3 sequence: CASRREIPPYEQYF.